This entry describes one T cell receptor beta chain. Its specificity is unknown. The data were obtained in a study of T cells expressing NK-cell markers. The wider study: The authors derived TCR beta repertoires from sorted CD3+CD56+NKG2C+, CD3+CD56+NKG2C- and CD3+CD56-NKG2C+ T cells. Study-wide results and limits: The same clonotypes also predominated in the CD3+CD56-NKG2C+ fraction of a handful of donors. Dominant NKG2C+ clonotypes made up roughly 1.0-7.5% of CD8+ T cells in roughly six donors.

CDR3 length equals 17 residues. CDR1 is LGHNA and CDR2 is YSLEER in the germline V gene. With UMIs, 5'RACE template switching was used to make TCR beta cDNA. Reanalyzing the 5' RACE reads, TCRdb keeps one entry per CDR3 protein, without DNA. This listing includes 400,000 to 550,000 distinct CDR3 sequences. This sequence was found in a woman between 18 and 75 years old in good health. The gene calls are TRBV4-3 and TRBJ1-3; TCRdb's D call of TRBD1 is untestable without DNA. The sequencing input was blood T cells: a sorted CD56 or NKG2C T cell subset, CD4+ or CD8+ T cells, or bulk PBMC T cells (not recorded which). This CDR3 reads CASSQDVYRGNGNTIYF.